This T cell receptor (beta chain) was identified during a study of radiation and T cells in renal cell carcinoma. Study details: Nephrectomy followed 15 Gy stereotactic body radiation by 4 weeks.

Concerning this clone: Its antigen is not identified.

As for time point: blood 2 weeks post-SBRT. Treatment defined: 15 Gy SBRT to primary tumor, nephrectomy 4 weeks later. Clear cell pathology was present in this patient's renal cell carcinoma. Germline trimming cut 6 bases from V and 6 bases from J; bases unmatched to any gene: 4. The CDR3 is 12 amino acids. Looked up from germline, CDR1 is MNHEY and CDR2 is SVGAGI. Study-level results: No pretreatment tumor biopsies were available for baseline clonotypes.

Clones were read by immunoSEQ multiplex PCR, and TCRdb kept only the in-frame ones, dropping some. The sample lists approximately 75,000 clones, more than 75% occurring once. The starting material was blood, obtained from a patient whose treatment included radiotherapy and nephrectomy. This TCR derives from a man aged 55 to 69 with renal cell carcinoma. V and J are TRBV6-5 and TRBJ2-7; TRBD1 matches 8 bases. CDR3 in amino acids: CASSLGQGEQYF. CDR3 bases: TGTGCCAGCAGCCTCGGACAGGGCGAGCAGTACTTC.